Here is one TCR beta chain with its context. The CDR3 totals 13 residues. Trimming left V 4 bases short and J 8 bases short, with 11 bases between. CDR1 and CDR2 from the germline V gene are SNHLY and FYNNEI. The data were obtained in a study of human T cells and chemical hapten exposure. The overall study: Skin of the upper inner arm, roughly 2 cm by roughly 2 cm, received 2% DPC for sensitization. The patch tests put 0.01% DPC on the skin of the upper back and were read 6 days later. The study enrolled mostly female patients with alopecia areata, totalis or universalis.

The time point is: pre-sensitization, week 0. Treatment indicated: therapeutic diphenylcyclopropenone sensitization with weekly scalp DPC. The authors extracted total RNA from unfractionated whole blood. TCRdb itself ran the RACE reads through MiXCR, one entry per CDR3 protein. The profile shows 84,000 or so distinct CDR3 sequences, about 8.5% of them singletons. This rearrangement joins TRBV2 to TRBJ1-4; no reliable D call. The clonotype was recovered from a man aged 35 to 55 with alopecia areata. Some clones in this sample may be carry-over from other donors' samples. Specimen: whole blood, collected in connection with sensitization to the hapten diphenylcyclopropenone (DPC). The CDR3 nucleotides are TGTGCCAGCAGTGGTCCTGGGTTCGAAAAACTGTTTTTT. Protein: CASSGPGFEKLFF. Looking up the rest from reference TRBV2 and TRBJ1-4 gives the full variable domain: EPEVTQTPSHQVTQMGQEVILRCVPISNHLYFYWYRQILGQKVEFLVSFYNNEISEKSEIFDDQFSVERPDGSNFTLKIRSTKLEDSAMYFCASSGPGFEKLFFGSGTQLSVL.